The next 7 T cell receptor beta chains were all read from a single sample in a study of blood T cell repertoires in COVID-19. Profiling relied on immunoSEQ multiplex PCR, and the TCRdb table lists in-frame clones only, not all of them. The repertoire holds approximately 150,000 clones, about 89% seen once, with roughly 18% in the top ten. Material for sequencing was peripheral blood. The receptors originated from a man in his fifties or sixties with active or convalescent COVID-19.

The genes are TRBV30 and TRBJ1-2; 7 bases agree with TRBD1. V shed 6 bases and J 9 bases; nucleotides not matched to a gene: 7. The germline gives CDR1 GTSNPN, CDR2 SVGIG (reference sequence). This CDR3 region has 11 residues. This chain's CDR3 is CACQQGYRYTF. CDR3 bases: TGTGCCTGCCAACAGGGGTATCGCTACACCTTC.

This chain connects TRBV6-1 to TRBJ1-3, with 7 bases fitting TRBD1. Germline CDR1 reads MNHNS; CDR2 reads SASEGT. V shed 3 bases and J 6 bases; nucleotides not matched to a gene: 5. This CDR3 is built from 14 residues. The CDR3 DNA follows: TGTGCCAGCAGTGAGACAGGGCTTTCAAACACCATATATTTT. Protein sequence: CASSETGLSNTIYF.

This clone turned up a few times. This chain uses TRBV19 with TRBJ1-1, with a possible D match to TRBD1 (5 bases). The CDR3 is 16 residues long. Germline CDR1 reads LNHDA; CDR2 reads SQIVND (reference sequence). Between the trimmed V and J ends, which lost 1 base and 1 base, there was a span of 13 bases. CDR3 in DNA: TGTGCCAGTAGTATAGCTGGGAGGGGAGCGAACACTGAAGCTTTCTTT. This translates into CASSIAGRGANTEAFF.

This rearrangement joins TRBV19 to TRBJ2-3; D not certain. V was shortened by 7 bases and J by 6 bases, with 11 bases between the two germline ends. The germline CDR1 and CDR2 sequences are LNHDA and SQIVND (reference sequence). The CDR3 spans 12 residues. The CDR3 bases are TGTGCCAGTACTTCCATCGGGGATACGCAGTATTTT. Protein: CASTSIGDTQYF.

This sequence joins TRBV7-2 and TRBJ2-1; 9 bases agree with TRBD2. With V trimmed by 1 base and J by 5 bases, 9 bases remained unmatched. Germline V lookup: CDR1 SGHTA, CDR2 FQGNSA. This CDR3 region has 17 residues. CDR3: CASSLVRRGGRNNEQFF. The CDR3 DNA reads as TGTGCCAGCAGCTTAGTTCGGCGGGGGGGCCGCAACAATGAGCAGTTCTTC.

This clone was counted only a few times. This sequence joins TRBV2 and TRBJ1-1; D ambiguous. The CDR3 covers 14 residues. Trimming cost V 0 bases and J 6 bases, with 11 bases left between them. Looked up from germline, CDR1 is SNHLY and CDR2 is FYNNEI. The CDR3 coding sequence is TGTGCCAGCAGTGAAGCGCTTCGAGGGTCTGAAGCTTTCTTT. Translating gives CASSEALRGSEAFF.

This clone has only one observation. The rearrangement links TRBV11-2 to TRBJ2-1; 9 bases are a match to TRBD2. Germline lookup yields CDR1 SGHAT and CDR2 FQNNGV. This CDR3 spans 16 amino acids. V lost 1 base, J lost 5 bases, and 6 bases stayed unmatched. The CDR3 here is CASSLVMTSGDNEQFF. In DNA, the CDR3 is TGTGCCAGCAGCTTAGTAATGACTAGCGGTGACAATGAGCAGTTCTTC. The full variable domain, its missing parts supplied by reference TRBV11-2 and TRBJ2-1, is EAGVAQSPRYKIIEKRQSVAFWCNPISGHATLYWYQQILGQGPKLLIQFQNNGVVDDSQLPKDRFSAERLKGVDSTLKIQPAKLEDSAVYLCASSLVMTSGDNEQFFGPGTRLTVL.